The T cell receptor beta chain under discussion was sequenced for a study of blood T cell repertoires in COVID-19. Profiling relied on immunoSEQ multiplex PCR, and the TCRdb table lists in-frame clones only, not all of them. The sample lists about 130,000 clones; around 81% were seen once. The germline V gene has CDR1 SGHNT and CDR2 YENEEA. The CDR3 has 12 amino acids. V lost 0 bases to trimming and J lost 8 bases, with 7 bases between them. J is TRBJ1-2 and V is TRBV11-3; unclear D gene. Sequencing used peripheral blood. This sequence was found in a man aged 25 to 40 with COVID-19, enrolled during active disease. In nucleotides, the CDR3 is TGTGCCAGCAGCTTAGATTCCTTGGGCTACACCTTC. It specifies CASSLDSLGYTF. The full variable domain, rest sourced from reference TRBV11-3 and TRBJ1-2, is EAGVVQSPRYKIIEKKQPVAFWCNPISGHNTLYWYLQNLGQGPELLIRYENEEAVDDSQLPKDRFSAERLKGVDSTLKIQPAELGDSAVYLCASSLDSLGYTFGSGTRLTVV.